What follows are 6 T cell receptor beta chains derived from one specimen sequenced in a study of cytomegalovirus exposure and HLA in healthy donors. The PCR had 60 Vbeta and 13 Jbeta primers. Sequenced by immunoSEQ multiplex PCR; TCRdb stores in-frame clones only, minus some. Of around 97,000 clones detected, approximately 73% appear once; the ten largest clones hold around a tenth. Specimen: PBMCs. Every receptor here comes from a woman aged 18-35 years in good health and CMV-seropositive.

The chain links TRBV28 to TRBJ1-3, with 9 bases matching TRBD1. The CDR3 is 16 residues long. Trimming removed 7 bases from V and 0 bases from J; junction bases left unmatched: 7. CDR1 and CDR2 from the germline V gene are MDHEN and SYDVKM. The CDR3 region is CASTLAGQGSGNTIYF. Written as DNA, the CDR3 is TGTGCCAGCACTCTCGCGGGACAGGGCTCTGGAAACACCATATATTTT.

The J gene is TRBJ1-5, the V gene TRBV6-1; D remains ambiguous. This CDR3 spans 11 amino acids. Germline V CDR1 and CDR2: MNHNS, SASEGT. Trimming removed 2 bases at V and 11 bases at J, with 7 bases between. This CDR3 is CASSEPQAQHF. For the CDR3, the DNA is TGTGCCAGCAGTGAACCCCAGGCCCAGCATTTT.

This clone was detected once. The chain carries TRBV7-6 and TRBJ2-5; TRBD2 agrees at 12 bases. The germline V gene encodes CDR1 SGHVS and CDR2 FNYEAQ. Germline trimming cut 4 bases from V and 1 base from J; bases unmatched to any gene: 1. The CDR3 loop spans 15 amino acids. CDR3 in amino acids: CASSSSGGAQETQYF. The CDR3, as DNA: TGTGCCAGCAGCTCTAGCGGGGGGGCCCAAGAGACCCAGTACTTC. Based on the CDR3 plus reference TRBV7-6 and TRBJ2-5, the full variable domain is GAGVSQSPRYKVTKRGQDVALRCDPISGHVSLYWYRQALGQGPEFLTYFNYEAQQDKSGLPNDRFSAERPEGSISTLTIQRTEQRDSAMYRCASSSSGGAQETQYFGPGTRLLVL.

The CDR3 nucleotides are TGCGCCAGCAGTCGGGACTCTGGGGCCAACGTCCTGACTTTC. Its protein product is CASSRDSGANVLTF. J is TRBJ2-6 and V is TRBV5-1; TRBD2 might be the D (5 bases). Germline CDR1 is SGHRS and CDR2 is YFSETQ. The CDR3 is made up of 14 amino acids. With 5 bases removed from V and 0 bases from J, the gap between germline ends came to 6 bases.

The table lists this clone with a count of one. The chain uses TRBV13 and TRBJ2-1; 9 positions match TRBD2. The CDR3 covers 15 residues. Germline loops: CDR1 PRHDT, CDR2 FYEKMQ (reference sequence). V lost 5 bases to trimming and J lost 10 bases; unmatched junction nucleotides: 12. CDR3 coding DNA: TGTGCCAGCAGCCGGGAAATAGCGGGAGTTTTAGAGCAGTTCTTC. Translating gives CASSREIAGVLEQFF.

This clone is a singleton in its sample. V usage is TRBV2 and J usage is TRBJ2-5; D is unresolved. CDR3 size: 13 residues. The germline gives CDR1 SNHLY, CDR2 FYNNEI. Deletions cut 7 bases from V and 5 bases from J, with 14 bases between. The DNA of the CDR3 is TGTGCCAGCAATAGCCGTTATCTCGAGACCCAGTACTTC. Translation gives CASNSRYLETQYF.